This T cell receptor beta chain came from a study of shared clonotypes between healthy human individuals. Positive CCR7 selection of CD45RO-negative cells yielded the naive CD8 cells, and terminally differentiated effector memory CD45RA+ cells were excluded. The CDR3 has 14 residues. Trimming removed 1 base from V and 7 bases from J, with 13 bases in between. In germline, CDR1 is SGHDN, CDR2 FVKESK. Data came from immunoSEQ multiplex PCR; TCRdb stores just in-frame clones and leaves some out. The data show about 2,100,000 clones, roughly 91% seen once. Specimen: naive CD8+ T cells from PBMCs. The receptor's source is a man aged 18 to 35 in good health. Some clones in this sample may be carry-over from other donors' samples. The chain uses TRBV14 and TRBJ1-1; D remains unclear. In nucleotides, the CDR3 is TGTGCCAGCAGCCAAGGTTGGAGCCGGAATGAAGCTTTCTTT. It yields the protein CASSQGWSRNEAFF.